This is a list of T cell receptor beta chains from one sample in a study of T cell responses to AZD1222 COVID-19 vaccine. Profiling relied on immunoSEQ multiplex PCR, and the TCRdb table lists in-frame clones only, not all of them. Of 95,000 to 150,000 clones listed, 80% to 90% are singletons. The sample was peripheral blood, taken on day 0 of AZD1222 vaccination. These receptors originate from an adult in good health. The CDR3 runs from the conserved cysteine through the conserved F or W. A D gene is named only where the DNA matches it firmly.

v_call,j_call,d_call,cdr3_aa
TRBV27,TRBJ2-5,-,CASIYGETQYF
TRBV11-3,TRBJ1-3,TRBD1,CASSPGQGPGNTIYF
TRBV3-1/TRBV3-2,TRBJ2-7,TRBD2,CASSLTSGRSRYEQYF
TRBV6-5,TRBJ1-5,-,CASRGGFGQPQHF
TRBV2,TRBJ2-7,-,CASKEGGISYEQYF
TRBV7-9,TRBJ1-3,-,CASSLYQGVGNTIYF
TRBV30,TRBJ1-2,-,CAWSVNYGYTF
TRBV7-8,TRBJ2-7,TRBD1,CASSLDRDRGRLVYEQYF
TRBV5-1,TRBJ2-1,TRBD1,CASSLGQGSVYNEQFF
TRBV9,TRBJ2-1,TRBD1,CASSPGQGDNEQFF
TRBV5-5,TRBJ2-7,-,CASSFDWSSYEQYF
TRBV4-3,TRBJ1-2,-,CASSPLPGYGYTF
TRBV27,TRBJ2-1,-,CASSHYINEQFF
TRBV10-3,TRBJ2-7,TRBD2,CAIKTAGGSYEQYF
TRBV28,TRBJ1-3,-,CASSLGRGNTIYF
TRBV27,TRBJ1-5,-,CASSFYAGNQPQHF
TRBV28,TRBJ2-7,-,CASSLRGGPYEQYF
TRBV19,TRBJ2-4,-,CASSIPHRCGAKNIQYF
TRBV4-1,TRBJ1-5,-,CASSGLPGGDQPQHF
TRBV7-9,TRBJ1-1,-,CASSFGRFAFF
TRBV19,TRBJ2-1,TRBD1,CASSPDRGFHEQFF
TRBV27,TRBJ1-5,-,CASSTTQEGNQPQHF
TRBV19,TRBJ1-2,-,CASSIQGSPYGYTF
TRBV5-1,TRBJ2-7,-,CASSLGPGSTGYEQYF
TRBV6-5,TRBJ2-3,TRBD2,CASRTGTRASDTQYF
TRBV24-1,TRBJ2-7,-,CATSATGFQNEQYF
TRBV11-2,TRBJ1-1,-,CASTGRELEAFF
TRBV6-5,TRBJ1-2,-,CASSYSVPGANYGYTF
TRBV12-3/TRBV12-4,TRBJ2-7,-,CASSLGDYEQYF
TRBV27,TRBJ1-4,-,CASSLGEGLRYEKLFF
TRBV27,TRBJ2-7,-,CASTSEGRGGEQYF
TRBV2,TRBJ1-3,-,CASSEAPAAGNTIYF
TRBV27,TRBJ2-7,TRBD1,CASSFWDRVHEQYF
TRBV18,TRBJ1-2,TRBD1,CASSPPGTGRETMRGYTF
TRBV2,TRBJ2-7,TRBD1,CASRDNRGNHEQYF
TRBV5-1,TRBJ1-1,-,CASSLGGTVDTEAFF
TRBV6-2/TRBV6-3,TRBJ2-1,-,CASSVDSSYNEQFF
TRBV5-3,TRBJ2-3,TRBD2,CARSKAGDPPDTQYF
TRBV27,TRBJ1-2,-,CASSSTGTRGYTF
TRBV20-1,TRBJ2-1,TRBD1,CSASRVGQGTYNEQFF
TRBV6-5,TRBJ2-1,TRBD2,CASLRREGEQFF
TRBV29-1,TRBJ2-3,-,CSVVGLQSTDTQYF
TRBV5-5,TRBJ1-5,TRBD1,CASSPTGGMGNQPQHF
TRBV10-3,TRBJ1-1,-,CAISRTPNTEAFF
TRBV28,TRBJ1-2,-,CASSLGPLDYGYTF
TRBV19,TRBJ2-2,-,CASTSTGGLGELFF
TRBV29-1,TRBJ2-3,-,CSVDNGTDTQYF
TRBV15,TRBJ2-1,-,CATSSGDRLGGNEQFF
TRBV6-2/TRBV6-3,TRBJ1-2,-,CASSSTGTFYGYTF
TRBV3-1/TRBV3-2,TRBJ1-2,-,CASSQVRRPNYGYTF